What follows is one T cell receptor (beta chain) and its context. This sample stems from a study of T cell changes during pregnancy in multiple sclerosis. The assay was immunoSEQ multiplex PCR, and TCRdb's table has in-frame clones only and misses some. This table has 98,000 or so clones, over 85% appearing once. This specimen consisted of peripheral blood, obtained after pregnancy. The origin of this receptor is a female donor with multiple sclerosis, enrolled in a pregnancy study.

The CDR3 sequence is CASTRERVGTGELFF. CDR3 bases: TGTGCCAGCACCCGAGAGAGGGTGGGGACCGGGGAGCTGTTTTTT. V gene TRBV27 combines with J gene TRBJ2-2; possibly TRBD2 for D (5 bases). Trimming stripped 7 bases from V and 5 bases from J, with 17 bases between. Germline-derived CDR1 and CDR2 are MNHEY and SMNVEV (reference sequence). CDR3 size: 15 residues.